A single sample gave rise to the 6 T cell receptor beta chains below, sequenced in a study of T cells after somatic rescue of genetic block. Data came from immunoSEQ multiplex PCR; TCRdb stores just in-frame clones and leaves some out. The profile shows roughly 14,000 clones, 72% of them singletons. What was sequenced was peripheral blood mononuclear cells (PBMCs). These receptors all stem from a boy younger than 18.

This clone was observed a handful of times. The chain links TRBV6-5 to TRBJ2-7; 7 bases fit TRBD1. The CDR3 runs 13 residues. The V segment lost 6 bases and the J segment 2 bases; nucleotides outside the gene matches: 4. Germline V CDR1 and CDR2: MNHEY, SVGAGI. The DNA of the CDR3 is TGTGCCAGCAGGGGGACAGTAACCTACGAGCAGTACTTC. This gives the protein CASRGTVTYEQYF.

By frequency in the sample, this clone is medium-sized (0.01 to 0.1%). The chain couples TRBV9 to TRBJ1-6; TRBD1 aligns across 7 bases. CDR1 SGDLS and CDR2 YYNGEE come from the germline V gene. CDR3 size: 13 residues. V lost 4 bases to trimming and J lost 7 bases; unmatched junction nucleotides: 2. The CDR3 spells CASSPGGNSPLHF. The CDR3 bases are TGTGCCAGCAGCCCAGGGGGGAATTCACCCCTCCACTTT.

V usage is TRBV5-1 and J usage is TRBJ2-5; 8 bases are shared with TRBD1. Per germline, CDR1 SGHRS and CDR2 YFSETQ. Unmatched junction bases numbered 5, after V lost 3 bases and J lost 1 base. The CDR3 totals 15 residues. CDR3 loop: CASSWPDRAQETQYF. CDR3 coding DNA: TGCGCCAGCAGCTGGCCGGACAGGGCCCAAGAGACCCAGTACTTC.

This clone has more than one count but fewer than ten. The rearrangement links TRBV5-1 to TRBJ1-5; D call uncertain. The CDR3 has 18 residues. Per the germline V gene, CDR1 is SGHRS and CDR2 is YFSETQ. V gave up 0 bases and J gave up 0 bases, with 16 bases separating them. Here the CDR3 reads CASSLGPNSDYSNQPQHF. In DNA form, the CDR3 reads TGCGCCAGCAGCTTGGGGCCTAACAGCGATTATAGCAATCAGCCCCAGCATTTT.

This chain joins TRBV6-1 and TRBJ2-3, with TRBD1 identical over 7 bases. J was trimmed by 3 bases and V by 8 bases; bases with no gene match: 11. The CDR3 runs 15 residues. The germline V gene encodes CDR1 MNHNS and CDR2 SASEGT. The CDR3 sequence: CASRRRGGVTDTQYF. CDR3 DNA: TGTGCCAGCCGGAGGCGAGGGGGCGTGACAGATACGCAGTATTTT.

This clone was picked up one time. The chain links TRBV5-4 to TRBJ2-1, with 11 bases fitting TRBD2. The CDR3 consists of 16 residues. The germline CDR1 and CDR2 sequences are SGHNT and YYREEE (reference sequence). The V gene end was trimmed by 4 bases and the J gene end by 3 bases; junction bases not matched to a gene: 6. CDR3 loop: CASSRLTSGVYNEQFF. The CDR3 nucleotides read TGTGCCAGCAGCAGATTGACTAGCGGGGTCTACAATGAGCAGTTCTTC. The full variable domain, rest sourced from reference TRBV5-4 and TRBJ2-1, is ETGVTQSPTHLIKTRGQQVTLRCSSQSGHNTVSWYQQALGQGPQFIFQYYREEENGRGNFPPRFSGLQFPNYSSELNVNALELDDSALYLCASSRLTSGVYNEQFFGPGTRLTVL.